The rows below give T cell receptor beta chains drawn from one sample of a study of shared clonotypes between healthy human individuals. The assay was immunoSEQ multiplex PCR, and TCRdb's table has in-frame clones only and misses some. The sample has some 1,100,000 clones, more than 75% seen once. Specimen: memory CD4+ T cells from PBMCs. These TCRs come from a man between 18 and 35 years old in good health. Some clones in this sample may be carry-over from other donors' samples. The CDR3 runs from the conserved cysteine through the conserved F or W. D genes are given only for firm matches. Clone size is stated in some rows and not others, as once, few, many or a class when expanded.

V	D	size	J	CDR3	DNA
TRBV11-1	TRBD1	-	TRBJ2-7	CASSWDRVGEQYF	TGTGCCAGCAGCTGGGACAGGGTGGGCGAGCAGTACTTC
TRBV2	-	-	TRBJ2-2	CASSGPGELFF	TGTGCCAGCAGTGGGCCCGGGGAGCTGTTTTTT
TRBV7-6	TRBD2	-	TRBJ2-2	CASSGSGRRNTGELFF	TGTGCCAGCAGCGGAAGCGGGAGGCGGAACACCGGGGAGCTGTTTTTT
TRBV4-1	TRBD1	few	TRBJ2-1	CASSLRPVGQGGTYNEQFF	TGCGCCAGCAGCCTACGTCCGGTGGGACAGGGGGGGACCTACAATGAGCAGTTCTTC
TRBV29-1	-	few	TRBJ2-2	CSGRQPNTGELFF	TGCAGCGGAAGACAGCCGAACACCGGGGAGCTGTTTTTT
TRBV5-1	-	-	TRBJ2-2	CASSLQSDVSYGELFF	TGCGCCAGCAGCTTGCAGTCGGACGTTTCTTACGGGGAGCTGTTTTTT
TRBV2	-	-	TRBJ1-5	CATADGSGQPQHF	TGTGCCACCGCGGACGGGAGCGGGCAGCCCCAGCATTTT
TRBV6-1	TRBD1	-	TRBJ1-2	CASSRQGANGYTF	TGTGCCAGCAGTCGACAGGGGGCAAATGGCTACACCTTC
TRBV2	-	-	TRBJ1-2	CASSERLENYGYTF	TGTGCCAGCAGTGAAAGGTTAGAAAACTATGGCTACACCTTC
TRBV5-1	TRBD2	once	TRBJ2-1	CASSTTPGLGNEQFF	TGCGCCAGCAGCACCACGCCGGGACTAGGGAATGAGCAGTTCTTC
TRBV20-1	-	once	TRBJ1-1	CSASGDTEAFF	TGCAGTGCTAGCGGGGACACTGAAGCTTTCTTT
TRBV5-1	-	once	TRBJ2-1	CASSLGQTPNRGNEQFF	TGCGCCAGCAGCTTAGGCCAGACACCGAATAGAGGCAATGAGCAGTTCTTC
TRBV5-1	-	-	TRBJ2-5	CASSKANQETQYF	TGCGCCAGCAGTAAGGCCAACCAAGAGACCCAGTACTTC
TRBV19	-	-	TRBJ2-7	CASSSVTGGPPYEQYF	TGTGCCAGTAGTAGTGTCACCGGAGGGCCCCCCTACGAGCAGTACTTC
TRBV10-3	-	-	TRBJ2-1	CAISELKPGLAPSSYNEQFF	TGTGCCATCAGTGAGTTAAAACCGGGACTGGCCCCGAGCTCCTACAATGAGCAGTTCTTC
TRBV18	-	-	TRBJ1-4	CASSQSGREKLFF	TGTGCCAGCTCACAGAGCGGACGTGAAAAACTGTTTTTT
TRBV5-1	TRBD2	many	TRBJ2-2	CASSLAGTSGTGELFF	TGCGCCAGCAGCTTGGCAGGGACTAGCGGCACCGGGGAGCTGTTTTTT
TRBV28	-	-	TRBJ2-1	CASRGGTLHYNEQFF	TGTGCCAGCAGGGGCGGGACACTACATTACAATGAGCAGTTCTTC
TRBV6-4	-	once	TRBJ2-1	CASSDSGGKQFF	TGTGCCAGCAGTGACTCAGGAGGAAAGCAGTTCTTC
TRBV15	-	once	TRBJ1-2	CATSRDRVNYGYTF	TGTGCCACCAGCAGAGATCGGGTAAACTATGGCTACACCTTC
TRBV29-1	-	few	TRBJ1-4	CSVDKRGGGEKLFF	TGCAGCGTTGATAAGCGAGGGGGGGGTGAAAAACTGTTTTTT
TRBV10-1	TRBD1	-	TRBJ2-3	CASSRRQGSTDTQYF	TGCGCCAGCTCCCGACGACAGGGGAGCACAGATACGCAGTATTTT
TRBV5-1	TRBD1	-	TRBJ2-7	CASSRGQDYEQYF	TGCGCCAGCAGTCGAGGACAGGACTACGAGCAGTACTTC
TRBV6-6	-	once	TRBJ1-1	CASNSEGRAEAFF	TGTGCCAGCAACTCAGAGGGCCGAGCTGAAGCTTTCTTT
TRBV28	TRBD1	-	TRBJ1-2	CASSFPGTGIKGYGYTF	TGTGCCAGCAGTTTCCCCGGGACAGGGATAAAGGGATATGGCTACACCTTC
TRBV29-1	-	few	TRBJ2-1	CSVGTAIHSSYNEQFF	TGCAGCGTTGGGACAGCCATTCACAGCTCCTACAATGAGCAGTTCTTC
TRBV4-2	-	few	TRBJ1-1	CASSRTSTAEAFF	TGTGCCAGCAGCCGTACGTCTACGGCTGAAGCTTTCTTT
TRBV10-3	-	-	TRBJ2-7	CATTDRGPSYEQYF	TGTGCCACCACCGACAGAGGCCCCTCCTACGAGCAGTACTTC
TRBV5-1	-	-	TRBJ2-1	CASSLGSADNEQFF	TGCGCCAGCAGCTTGGGATCGGCTGACAATGAGCAGTTCTTC
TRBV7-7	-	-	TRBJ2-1	CASSPDSANEQFF	TGTGCCAGCAGCCCGGACAGTGCTAATGAGCAGTTCTTC
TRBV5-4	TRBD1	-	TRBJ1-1	CASSLFLGTDEAFF	TGTGCCAGCAGCTTGTTTTTAGGGACAGATGAAGCTTTCTTT
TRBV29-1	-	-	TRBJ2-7	CSVCLQTYEQYF	TGCAGCGTATGTTTACAGACCTACGAGCAGTACTTC
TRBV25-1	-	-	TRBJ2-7	CASSRRDEQYF	TGTGCCAGCAGTCGCAGGGACGAGCAGTACTTC
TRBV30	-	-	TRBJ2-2	CAWRVGLPTGELFF	TGTGCCTGGAGAGTAGGACTTCCCACCGGGGAGCTGTTTTTT
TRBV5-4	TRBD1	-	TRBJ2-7	CASSRYSGTGEQYF	TGTGCCAGCAGCCGCTACTCCGGGACAGGCGAGCAGTACTTC
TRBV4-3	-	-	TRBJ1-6	CASSQDANPINSPLHF	TGCGCCAGCAGCCAAGACGCAAACCCGATTAATTCACCCCTCCACTTT
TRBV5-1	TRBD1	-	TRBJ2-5	CASSLVGVNRGRETQYF	TGCGCCAGCAGCTTGGTTGGCGTCAACAGGGGGAGGGAGACCCAGTACTTC
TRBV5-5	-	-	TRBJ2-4	CASSLSQGRNIQYF	TGTGCCAGCAGCTTGTCTCAGGGTCGGAACATTCAGTACTTC
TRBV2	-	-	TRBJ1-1	CASSPGWGNTEAFF	TGTGCCAGCAGTCCGGGGTGGGGGAACACTGAAGCTTTCTTT
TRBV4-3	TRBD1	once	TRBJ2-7	CASSQEPPAGTGPYEQYF	TGCGCCAGCAGCCAAGAACCCCCCGCAGGGACAGGGCCCTACGAGCAGTACTTC
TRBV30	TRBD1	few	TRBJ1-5	CAWSAGTEDIGNQPQHF	TGTGCCTGGTCCGCCGGGACAGAAGATATTGGCAATCAGCCCCAGCATTTT
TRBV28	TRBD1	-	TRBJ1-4	CASRPDRQINEKLFF	TGTGCCAGCAGGCCGGACAGGCAGATTAATGAAAAACTGTTTTTT
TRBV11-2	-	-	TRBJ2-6	CASSLFTRGSGANVLTF	TGTGCCAGCAGCTTATTCACTCGGGGCTCTGGGGCCAACGTCCTGACTTTC
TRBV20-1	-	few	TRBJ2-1	CSARDNEQFF	TGCAGTGCTAGAGACAATGAGCAGTTCTTC
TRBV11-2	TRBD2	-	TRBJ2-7	CASSLGQGLAGAYEQYF	TGTGCCAGCAGCTTAGGGCAGGGACTAGCGGGAGCCTACGAGCAGTACTTC
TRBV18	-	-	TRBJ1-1	CASSPSNTEAFF	TGTGCCAGCTCACCCAGCAACACTGAAGCTTTCTTT
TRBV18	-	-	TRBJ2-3	CASSPRRGDTQYF	TGTGCCAGCTCACCACGCCGGGGAGATACGCAGTATTTT
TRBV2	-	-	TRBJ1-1	CASSEGVNTEAFF	TGTGCCAGCAGTGAAGGGGTGAACACTGAAGCTTTCTTT
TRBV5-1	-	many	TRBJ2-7	CASSLATGQPYEQYF	TGCGCCAGCAGCTTGGCCACAGGGCAGCCCTACGAGCAGTACTTC
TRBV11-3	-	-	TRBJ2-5	CASSLGLQETQYF	TGTGCCAGCAGCCTAGGACTACAAGAGACCCAGTACTTC
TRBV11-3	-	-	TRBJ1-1	CASSLGPAEAFF	TGTGCCAGCAGCTTAGGGCCAGCAGAAGCTTTCTTT
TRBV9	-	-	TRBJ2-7	CASSVVATSYEQYF	TGTGCCAGCAGCGTAGTTGCCACCTCCTACGAGCAGTACTTC
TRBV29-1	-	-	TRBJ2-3	CSGPSEGGTDTQYF	TGCAGCGGCCCATCCGAGGGGGGCACAGATACGCAGTATTTT
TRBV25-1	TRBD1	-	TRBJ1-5	CASSPTGGASQPQHF	TGTGCCAGCAGTCCAACAGGGGGCGCGAGTCAGCCCCAGCATTTT
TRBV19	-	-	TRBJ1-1	CASRSRPGQRTEAFF	TGTGCCAGTAGGAGCCGACCGGGACAACGAACTGAAGCTTTCTTT
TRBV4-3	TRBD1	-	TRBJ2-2	CASSPLGDRGLANTGELFF	TGCGCCAGCAGCCCCTTGGGGGACAGGGGACTAGCGAACACCGGGGAGCTGTTTTTT
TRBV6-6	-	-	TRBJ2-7	CASSTPGSYEQYF	TGTGCCAGCAGCACACCAGGCTCCTACGAGCAGTACTTC
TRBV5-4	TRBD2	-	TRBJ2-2	CASSTGLALNTGELFF	TGTGCCAGCAGCACGGGACTAGCGCTAAACACCGGGGAGCTGTTTTTT
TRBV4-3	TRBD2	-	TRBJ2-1	CASSQSGLAGVNQNEQFF	TGCGCCAGCAGCCAATCCGGACTAGCGGGAGTCAACCAAAATGAGCAGTTCTTC
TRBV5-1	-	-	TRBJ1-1	CASRDQGSGTEAFF	TGCGCCAGCAGGGACCAGGGGAGTGGCACTGAAGCTTTCTTT